This section outlines one T cell receptor beta chain sequence together with its context. The CDR3 covers 12 residues. Trimming took off 2 bases at V and 6 bases at J, with 8 bases between the two ends. CDR1 is MGHDK, CDR2 SYGVNS, per germline. The data derive from a study of identical twins. A universal primer site arose from template switching, and cDNA bore unique molecular identifiers. TCRdb re-called the 5' RACE reads with MiXCR, one entry per CDR3 protein. The sample includes about 520,000 distinct CDR3 sequences, around 20% of them seen just once. These data were likewise used in another study, on T cells expressing NK-cell markers. That work contributes: Sorting of alpha-beta TCR T cells alone was achieved in several experiments with an anti-gamma-delta TCR antibody.

The sequenced sample was CD4+ T cells sorted from blood. This clonotype was sampled from a woman aged 18-35 years in good health. The rearrangement joins TRBV25-1 to TRBJ2-7; D gene unclear. The CDR3 bases are TGTGCCAGCAGTGAAGAGTATCGCGAGCAGTACTTC. Translation: CASSEEYREQYF.